This T cell receptor (beta chain) was captured by sequencing in a study of CD8+ T cells in alopecia areata. CDR1 and CDR2 (germline): DFQATT, SNEGSKA (reference sequence). The CDR3 sequence is 11 residues long. V lost 6 bases and J lost 5, with 11 bases in between. The treatment is: oral pan-JAK inhibitor, 5-10 mg twice daily. Isolated RNA was reverse transcribed into cDNA used as the sequencing template. Sequencing was performed with immunoSEQ multiplex PCR; in TCRdb, only in-frame clones are kept and a portion is missing. The sample lists about 190,000 clones, 64% seen once, with about 1.3% in the top ten.

This TCR came from a human donor with alopecia areata. This chain joins TRBV20-1 and TRBJ2-7; the D call may be TRBD1 or TRBD2 (5 bases each). Sequencing used CD4+ T cells sorted from blood, obtained between weeks 47 and 50, from a patient treated with tofacitinib. The DNA for the CDR3 is TGCAGTGCCCGGAGAGGGGACGAGCAGTACTTC. It codes for CSARRGDEQYF.